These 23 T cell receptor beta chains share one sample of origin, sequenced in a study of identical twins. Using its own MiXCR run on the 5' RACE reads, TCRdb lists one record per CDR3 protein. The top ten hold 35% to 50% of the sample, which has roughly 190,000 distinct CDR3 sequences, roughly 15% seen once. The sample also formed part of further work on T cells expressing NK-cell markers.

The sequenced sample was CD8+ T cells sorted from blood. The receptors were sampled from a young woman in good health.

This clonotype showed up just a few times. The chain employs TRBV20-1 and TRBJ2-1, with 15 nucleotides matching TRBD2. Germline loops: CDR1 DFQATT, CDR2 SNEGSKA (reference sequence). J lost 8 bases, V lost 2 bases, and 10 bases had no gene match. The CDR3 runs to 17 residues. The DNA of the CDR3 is TGCAGTGCTAGATCTGGGACTAGCGGGAGGATGGGCGATGAGCAGTTCTTC. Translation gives CSARSGTSGRMGDEQFF.

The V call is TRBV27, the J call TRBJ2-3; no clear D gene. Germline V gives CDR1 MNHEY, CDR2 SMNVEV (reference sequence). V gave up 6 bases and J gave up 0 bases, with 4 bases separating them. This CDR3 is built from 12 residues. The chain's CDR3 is CASRHSTDTQYF. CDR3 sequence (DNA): TGTGCCAGCAGGCATAGCACAGATACGCAGTATTTT.

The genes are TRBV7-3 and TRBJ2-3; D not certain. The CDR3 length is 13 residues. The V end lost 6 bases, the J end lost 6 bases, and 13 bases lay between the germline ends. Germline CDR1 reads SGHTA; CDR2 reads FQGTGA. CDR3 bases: TGTGCCAGCAGTTTGGACCCTAAGGATACGCAGTATTTT. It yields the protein CASSLDPKDTQYF. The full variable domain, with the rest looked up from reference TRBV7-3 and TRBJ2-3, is GAGVSQTPSNKVTEKGKYVELRCDPISGHTALYWYRQSLGQGPEFLIYFQGTGAADDSGLPNDRFFAVRPEGSVSTLKIQRTERGDSAVYLCASSLDPKDTQYFGPGTRLTVL.

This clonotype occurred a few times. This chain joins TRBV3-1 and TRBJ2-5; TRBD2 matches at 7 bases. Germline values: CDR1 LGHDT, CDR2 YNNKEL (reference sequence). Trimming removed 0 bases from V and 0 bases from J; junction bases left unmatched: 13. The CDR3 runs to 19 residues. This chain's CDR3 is CASSQDRDYGSWYQETQYF. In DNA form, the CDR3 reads TGTGCCAGCAGCCAAGACCGGGACTATGGGTCTTGGTACCAAGAGACCCAGTACTTC.

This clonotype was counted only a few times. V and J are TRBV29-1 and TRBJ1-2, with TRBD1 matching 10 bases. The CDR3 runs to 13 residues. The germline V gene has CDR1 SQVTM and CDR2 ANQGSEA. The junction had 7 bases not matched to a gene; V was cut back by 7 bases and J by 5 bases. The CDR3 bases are TGCAGCGCTGGACAGGGGGTACCTTATGGCTACACCTTC. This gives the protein CSAGQGVPYGYTF.

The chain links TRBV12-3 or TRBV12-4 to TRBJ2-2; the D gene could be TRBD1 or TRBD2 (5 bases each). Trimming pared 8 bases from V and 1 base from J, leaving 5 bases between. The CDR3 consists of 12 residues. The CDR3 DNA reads TGTGCCAGCGGGGGGAACACCGGGGAGCTGTTTTTT. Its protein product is CASGGNTGELFF.

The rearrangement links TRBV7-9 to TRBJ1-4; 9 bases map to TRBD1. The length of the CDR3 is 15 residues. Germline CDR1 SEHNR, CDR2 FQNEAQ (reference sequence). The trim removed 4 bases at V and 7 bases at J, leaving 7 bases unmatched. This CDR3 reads CASSSEQGATEKLFF. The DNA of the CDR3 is TGTGCCAGCAGCTCCGAACAGGGGGCTACTGAAAAACTGTTTTTT.

CDR3 sequence: CASSPLTSGSNEQFF. DNA for the CDR3: TGCGCCAGCAGTCCCCTGACTAGCGGCTCCAATGAGCAGTTCTTC. The J gene is TRBJ2-1, the V gene TRBV5-1, with TRBD2 identical over 9 bases. Germline-derived CDR1 and CDR2 are SGHRS and YFSETQ. This CDR3 spans 15 amino acids. Trimming took 5 bases from V and 6 from J; bases not matched to a gene: 9.

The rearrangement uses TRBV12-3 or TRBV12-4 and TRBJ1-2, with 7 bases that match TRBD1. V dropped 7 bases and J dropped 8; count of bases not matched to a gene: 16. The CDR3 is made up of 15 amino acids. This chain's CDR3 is CASTMTGQGLDGYTF. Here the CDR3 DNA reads TGTGCCAGCACCATGACAGGGCAGGGACTTGACGGCTACACCTTC.

The CDR3 spells CASRRTGGTSTEAFF. CDR3 in DNA: TGTGCCAGCAGACGGACAGGGGGTACAAGCACTGAAGCTTTCTTT. The chain uses TRBV27 and TRBJ1-1; 10 positions match TRBD1. The CDR3 runs 15 residues. Germline V gene data show CDR1 as MNHEY and CDR2 as SMNVEV (reference sequence). The V gene end was trimmed by 6 bases and the J gene end by 4 bases; junction bases not matched to a gene: 8.

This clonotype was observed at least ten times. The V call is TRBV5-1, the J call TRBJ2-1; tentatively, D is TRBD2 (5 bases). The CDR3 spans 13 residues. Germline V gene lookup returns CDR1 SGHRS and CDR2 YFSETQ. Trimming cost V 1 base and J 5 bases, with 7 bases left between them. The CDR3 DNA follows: TGCGCCAGCAGCTTGTTCGGGAACAATGAGCAGTTCTTC. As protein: CASSLFGNNEQFF. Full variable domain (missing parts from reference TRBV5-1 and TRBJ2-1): KAGVTQTPRYLIKTRGQQVTLSCSPISGHRSVSWYQQTPGQGLQFLFEYFSETQRNKGNFPGRFSGRQFSNSRSEMNVSTLELGDSALYLCASSLFGNNEQFFGPGTRLTVL.

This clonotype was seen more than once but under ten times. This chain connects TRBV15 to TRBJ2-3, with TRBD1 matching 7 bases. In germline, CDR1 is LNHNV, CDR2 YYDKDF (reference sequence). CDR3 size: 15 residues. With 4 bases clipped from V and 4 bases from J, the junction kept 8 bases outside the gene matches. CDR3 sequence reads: CATSKATGFADTQYF. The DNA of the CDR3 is TGTGCCACCAGCAAAGCGACAGGGTTTGCAGATACGCAGTATTTT.

The CDR3 nucleotides are TGTGCCAGCAGCGATCTCTTTCAGCCCCAGCATTTT. It codes for CASSDLFQPQHF. The chain links TRBV7-9 to TRBJ1-5, with D unresolved. V dropped 5 bases and J dropped 6 bases, with 8 bases sitting between them. Germline CDR1 SEHNR, CDR2 FQNEAQ (reference sequence). This CDR3 has 12 amino acids.

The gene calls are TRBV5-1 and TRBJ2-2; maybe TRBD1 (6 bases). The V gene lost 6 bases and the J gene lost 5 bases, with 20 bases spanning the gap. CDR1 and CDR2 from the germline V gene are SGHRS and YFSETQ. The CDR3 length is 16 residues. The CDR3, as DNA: TGCGCCAGCACCATTCCAGGGGCCGTACCGACCGGGGAGCTGTTTTTT. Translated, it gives CASTIPGAVPTGELFF.

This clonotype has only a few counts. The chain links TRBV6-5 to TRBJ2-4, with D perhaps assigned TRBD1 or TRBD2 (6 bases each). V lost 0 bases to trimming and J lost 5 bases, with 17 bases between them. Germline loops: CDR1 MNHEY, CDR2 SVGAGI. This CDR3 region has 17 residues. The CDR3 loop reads CASSYSGSWGAENIQYF. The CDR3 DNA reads TGTGCCAGCAGTTACTCGGGGTCTTGGGGGGCCGAAAACATTCAGTACTTC.

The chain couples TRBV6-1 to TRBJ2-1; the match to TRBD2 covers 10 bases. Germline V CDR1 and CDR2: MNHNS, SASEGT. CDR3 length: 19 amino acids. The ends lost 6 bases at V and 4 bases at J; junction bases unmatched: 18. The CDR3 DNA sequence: TGTGCCAGCAGATCAGACAGGTCGAATAGCGGGGGGAGATACAATGAGCAGTTCTTC. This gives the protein CASRSDRSNSGGRYNEQFF.

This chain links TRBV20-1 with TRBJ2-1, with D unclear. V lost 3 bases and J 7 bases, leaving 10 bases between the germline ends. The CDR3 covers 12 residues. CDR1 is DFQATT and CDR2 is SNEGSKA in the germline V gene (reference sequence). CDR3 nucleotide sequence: TGCAGTGCTAGCTTATCGGAGAATGAGCAGTTCTTC. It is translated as CSASLSENEQFF.

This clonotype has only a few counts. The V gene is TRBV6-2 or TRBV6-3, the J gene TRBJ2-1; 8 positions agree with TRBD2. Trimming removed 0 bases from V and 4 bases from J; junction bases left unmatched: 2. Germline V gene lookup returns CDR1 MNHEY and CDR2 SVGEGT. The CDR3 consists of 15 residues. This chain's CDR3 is CASSYSSGGYNEQFF. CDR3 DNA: TGTGCCAGCAGTTACTCCTCGGGAGGGTACAATGAGCAGTTCTTC.

Here the CDR3 reads CASTVRTLGSRDTGELFF. The DNA of the CDR3 is TGCGCCAGCACCGTCCGGACCCTGGGATCGAGGGACACCGGGGAGCTGTTTTTT. V and J are TRBV4-3 and TRBJ2-2, with TRBD2 as a possible D gene (5 bases). The germline V gene encodes CDR1 LGHNA and CDR2 YSLEER. The ends were cut back, 7 bases at V and 3 bases at J, with 24 bases in the middle. The CDR3 spans 18 residues.

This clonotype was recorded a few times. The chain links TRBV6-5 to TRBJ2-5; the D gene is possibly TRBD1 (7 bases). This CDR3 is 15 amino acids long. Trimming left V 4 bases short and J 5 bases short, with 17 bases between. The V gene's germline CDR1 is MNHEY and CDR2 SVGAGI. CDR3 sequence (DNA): TGTGCCAGCAGTTTATCCCAGGGGGGTGCGGAGACCCAGTACTTC. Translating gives CASSLSQGGAETQYF.

The CDR3 DNA reads TGTGCCAGCAGTTTGGGGCTTTTCTCCTACGAGCAGTACTTC. It codes for CASSLGLFSYEQYF. The rearrangement links TRBV28 to TRBJ2-7, with D possibly TRBD1 on 5 matching bases. The V end lost 3 bases, the J end lost 0 bases, and 9 bases lay between the germline ends. The CDR3 length is 14 residues. The germline V gene has CDR1 MDHEN and CDR2 SYDVKM.

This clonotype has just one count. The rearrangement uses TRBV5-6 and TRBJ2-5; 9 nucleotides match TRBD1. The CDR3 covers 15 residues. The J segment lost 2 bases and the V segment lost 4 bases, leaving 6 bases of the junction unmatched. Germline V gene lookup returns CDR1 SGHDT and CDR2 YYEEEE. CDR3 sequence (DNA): TGTGCCAGCAGCGAAGGGGACAGGGTGCAAGAGACCCAGTACTTC. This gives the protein CASSEGDRVQETQYF.

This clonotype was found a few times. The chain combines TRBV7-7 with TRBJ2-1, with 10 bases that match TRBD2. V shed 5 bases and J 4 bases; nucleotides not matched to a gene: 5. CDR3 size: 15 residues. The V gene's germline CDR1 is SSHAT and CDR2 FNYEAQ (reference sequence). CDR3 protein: CASSMGTSEYNEQFF. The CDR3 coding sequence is TGTGCCAGCAGCATGGGGACTAGCGAATACAATGAGCAGTTCTTC.